This T cell receptor (beta chain) was observed in a study of CD8+ T cells in alopecia areata. RNA was isolated and reverse transcribed to cDNA, the sequencing template. Libraries were prepared by immunoSEQ multiplex PCR; TCRdb keeps only in-frame clonotypes and omits some of them. Among some 120,000 clones listed, about 51% were seen once. Collected material from alopecia areata patients comprised lesional scalp punch biopsies and peripheral blood. The CDR3 is made up of 12 amino acids. From germline, CDR1 is SQVTM and CDR2 ANQGSEA. Trimming took off 3 bases at V and 6 bases at J, with 11 bases between the two ends. The sample holds a few counts of this clone.

The receptor comes from a human donor with alopecia areata. Input material: NKG2D-low CD8+ T cells sorted from blood. The chain recombines TRBV29-1 with TRBJ1-2; a possible D gene is TRBD1 (5 bases). The CDR3 loop reads CSVDMDIDGYTF. Written as DNA, the CDR3 is TGCAGCGTTGACATGGACATTGATGGCTACACCTTC.